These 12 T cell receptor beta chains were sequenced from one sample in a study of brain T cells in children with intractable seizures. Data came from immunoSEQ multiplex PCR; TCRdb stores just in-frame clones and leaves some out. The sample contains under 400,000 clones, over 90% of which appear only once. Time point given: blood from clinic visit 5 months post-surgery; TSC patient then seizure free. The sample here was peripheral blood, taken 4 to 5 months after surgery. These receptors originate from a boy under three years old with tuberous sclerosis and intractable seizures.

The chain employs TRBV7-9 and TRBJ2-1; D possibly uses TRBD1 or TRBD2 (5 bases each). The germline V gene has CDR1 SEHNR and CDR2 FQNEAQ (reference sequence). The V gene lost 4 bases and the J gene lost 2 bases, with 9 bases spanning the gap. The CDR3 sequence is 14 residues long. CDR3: CASSSLGAYNEQFF. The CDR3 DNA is TGTGCCAGCAGCTCTCTGGGGGCCTACAATGAGCAGTTCTTC.

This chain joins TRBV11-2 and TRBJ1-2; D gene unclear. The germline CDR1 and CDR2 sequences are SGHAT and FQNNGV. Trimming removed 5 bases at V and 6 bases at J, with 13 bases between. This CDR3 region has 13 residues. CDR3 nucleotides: TGTGCCAGCAGCCCGCACCGGGCCCATGGCTACACCTTC. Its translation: CASSPHRAHGYTF.

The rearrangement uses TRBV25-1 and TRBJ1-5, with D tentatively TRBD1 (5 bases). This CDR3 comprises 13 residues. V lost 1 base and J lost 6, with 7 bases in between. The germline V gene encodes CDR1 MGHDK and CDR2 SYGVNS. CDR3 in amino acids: CASSEWGGQPQHF. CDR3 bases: TGTGCCAGCAGTGAATGGGGGGGTCAGCCCCAGCATTTT.

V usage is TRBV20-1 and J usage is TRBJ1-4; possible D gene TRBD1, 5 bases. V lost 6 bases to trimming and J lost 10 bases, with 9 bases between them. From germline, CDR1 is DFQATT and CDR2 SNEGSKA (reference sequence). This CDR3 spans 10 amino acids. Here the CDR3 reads CSARGGKLFF. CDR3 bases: TGCAGTGCCCGGGGCGGAAAACTGTTTTTT.

The CDR3 here is CSVLRQGRGETQYF. In DNA form, the CDR3 reads TGCAGCGTTCTACGACAGGGCCGGGGAGAGACCCAGTACTTC. This sequence joins TRBV29-1 and TRBJ2-5; 7 bases fit TRBD1. Per germline, CDR1 SQVTM and CDR2 ANQGSEA. There are 14 residues in the CDR3. The V gene end was trimmed by 5 bases and the J gene end by 4 bases; junction bases not matched to a gene: 10.

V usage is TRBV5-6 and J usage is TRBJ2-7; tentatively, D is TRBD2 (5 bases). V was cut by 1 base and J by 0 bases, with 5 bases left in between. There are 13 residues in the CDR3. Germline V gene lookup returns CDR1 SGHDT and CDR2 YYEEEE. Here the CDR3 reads CASSLTSSYEQYF. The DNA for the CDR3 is TGTGCCAGCAGCTTGACTAGCTCCTACGAGCAGTACTTC.

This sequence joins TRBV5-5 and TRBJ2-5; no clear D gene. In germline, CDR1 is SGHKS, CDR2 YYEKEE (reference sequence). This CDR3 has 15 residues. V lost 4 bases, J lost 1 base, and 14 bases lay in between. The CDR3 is CASSPVGNLQETQYF. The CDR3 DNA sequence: TGTGCCAGCAGCCCGGTGGGCAACCTCCAAGAGACCCAGTACTTC.

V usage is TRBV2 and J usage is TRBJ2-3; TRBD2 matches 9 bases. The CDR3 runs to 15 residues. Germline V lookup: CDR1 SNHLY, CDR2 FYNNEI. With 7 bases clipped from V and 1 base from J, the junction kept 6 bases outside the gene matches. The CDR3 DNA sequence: TGTGCCAGCAAGACTAGCGGCGACCGCACAGATACGCAGTATTTT. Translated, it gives CASKTSGDRTDTQYF.

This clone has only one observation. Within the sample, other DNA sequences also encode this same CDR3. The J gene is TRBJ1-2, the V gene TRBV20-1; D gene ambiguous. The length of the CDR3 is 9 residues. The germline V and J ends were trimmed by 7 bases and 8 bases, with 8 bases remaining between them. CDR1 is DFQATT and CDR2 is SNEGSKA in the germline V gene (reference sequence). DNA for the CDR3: TGCAGTGGACCGAGCGGCTACACCTTC. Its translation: CSGPSGYTF.

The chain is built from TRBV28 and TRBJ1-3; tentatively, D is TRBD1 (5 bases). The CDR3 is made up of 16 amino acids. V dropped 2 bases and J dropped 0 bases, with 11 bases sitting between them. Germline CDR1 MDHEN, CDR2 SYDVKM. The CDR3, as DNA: TGTGCCAGCAGTTTAGGCGGGGCACACTCTGGAAACACCATATATTTT. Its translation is CASSLGGAHSGNTIYF.

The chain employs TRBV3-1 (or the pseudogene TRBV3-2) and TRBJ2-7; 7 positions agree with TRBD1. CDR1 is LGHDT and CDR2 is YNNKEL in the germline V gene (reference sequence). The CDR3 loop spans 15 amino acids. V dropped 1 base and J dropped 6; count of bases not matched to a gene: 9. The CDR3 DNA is TGTGCCAGCAGCCAAGTCGGTGAGGCAGGGGGCGAGCAGTACTTC. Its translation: CASSQVGEAGGEQYF.

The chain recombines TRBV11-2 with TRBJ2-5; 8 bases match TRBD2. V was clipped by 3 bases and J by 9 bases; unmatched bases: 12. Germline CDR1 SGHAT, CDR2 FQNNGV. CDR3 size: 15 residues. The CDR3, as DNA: TGTGCCAGCAGCTTGGATAGCGGGGTCGGTTTCGCCCAGTACTTC. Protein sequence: CASSLDSGVGFAQYF.